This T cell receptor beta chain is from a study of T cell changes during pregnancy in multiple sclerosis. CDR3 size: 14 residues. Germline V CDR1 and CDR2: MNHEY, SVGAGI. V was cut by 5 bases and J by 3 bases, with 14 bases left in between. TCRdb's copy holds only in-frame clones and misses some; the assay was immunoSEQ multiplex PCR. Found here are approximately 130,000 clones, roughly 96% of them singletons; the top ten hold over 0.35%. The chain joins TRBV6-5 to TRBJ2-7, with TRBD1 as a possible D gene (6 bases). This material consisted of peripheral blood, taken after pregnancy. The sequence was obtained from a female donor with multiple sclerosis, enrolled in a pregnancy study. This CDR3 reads CASSQTGPDYEQYF. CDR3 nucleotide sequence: TGTGCCAGCAGTCAAACAGGGCCTGACTACGAGCAGTACTTC.